The 13 T cell receptor beta chains given below trace back to one sample, sequenced in a study of PD-1 blockade in mismatch repair-deficient tumors. TCRdb's copy holds only in-frame clones and misses some; the assay was immunoSEQ multiplex PCR. This table has roughly 32,000 clones, approximately 80% appearing once. The sequences come from PBMCs, collected roughly 6 weeks after starting pembrolizumab. The receptors derive from an adult with mismatch repair-deficient cancer.

This chain uses TRBV29-1 with TRBJ2-5, with TRBD1 matching 9 bases. The CDR3 consists of 13 residues. The germline V gene encodes CDR1 SQVTM and CDR2 ANQGSEA. J was trimmed by 3 bases and V by 5 bases; bases with no gene match: 4. The DNA for the CDR3 is TGCAGCGTTCGTACAGGGGGCGAAGAGACCCAGTACTTC. Translating gives CSVRTGGEETQYF.

This sequence joins TRBV11-3 and TRBJ2-1; 7 positions match TRBD2. The J segment lost 7 bases and the V segment lost 1 base, leaving 7 bases of the junction unmatched. There are 15 residues in the CDR3. The germline CDR1 and CDR2 sequences are SGHNT and YENEEA. The CDR3 nucleotides are TGTGCCAGCAGCTTAGGCGGGGGTGGGACTAATGAGCAGTTCTTC. It specifies CASSLGGGGTNEQFF.

The chain joins TRBV6-5 to TRBJ1-5, with a possible D match to TRBD1 (5 bases). This CDR3 region has 13 residues. The germline gives CDR1 MNHEY, CDR2 SVGAGI. Trimming cost V 6 bases and J 9 bases, with 15 bases left between them. The CDR3 protein is CASRNPREGPQHF. As DNA, the CDR3 is TGTGCCAGCAGAAACCCCAGGGAAGGGCCCCAGCATTTT.

The gene calls are TRBV5-1 and TRBJ2-5, with 7 bases matching TRBD1. Germline loops: CDR1 SGHRS, CDR2 YFSETQ. This CDR3 is built from 16 residues. J lost 5 bases, V lost 2 bases, and 12 bases had no gene match. CDR3 amino acids: CASSFSPTGTGETQYF. The CDR3 DNA reads TGCGCCAGCAGCTTTTCCCCGACAGGGACGGGGGAGACCCAGTACTTC.

The chain has TRBV4-2 and TRBJ2-7, with a possible D match to TRBD1 (6 bases). The CDR3 has 17 amino acids. With 0 bases removed from V and 6 bases from J, the gap between germline ends came to 21 bases. The V gene's germline CDR1 is LGHNA and CDR2 YNFKEQ. DNA for the CDR3: TGTGCCAGCAGCCAAGAACCATCAGGGGATTATTCACTCGAGCAGTACTTC. Translation gives CASSQEPSGDYSLEQYF.

The chain couples TRBV5-6 to TRBJ1-5; D call uncertain. Per the germline V gene, CDR1 is SGHDT and CDR2 is YYEEEE. There are 14 residues in the CDR3. V lost 0 bases, J lost 2 bases, and 6 bases lay in between. For the CDR3, the DNA is TGTGCCAGCAGCTTGGGGGCCCGCAATCAGCCCCAGCATTTT. It specifies CASSLGARNQPQHF.

The chain recombines TRBV13 with TRBJ2-1, with unresolved D. Looked up from germline, CDR1 is PRHDT and CDR2 is FYEKMQ (reference sequence). The V end was cut by 5 bases, the J end by 7 bases, with 9 bases between. This CDR3 comprises 12 residues. Here the CDR3 DNA reads TGTGCCAGCAGCCTAAGATTTAATGAGCAGTTCTTC. This sequence encodes CASSLRFNEQFF.

The gene calls are TRBV5-1 and TRBJ2-3; D is possibly TRBD1 (5 bases). CDR1 is SGHRS, CDR2 YFSETQ, per germline. CDR3 length equals 12 residues. Trimming shortened V by 5 bases and J by 7 bases, and 11 bases separated the two germline ends. This chain's CDR3 is CASSLQANTQYF. The CDR3 nucleotides read TGCGCCAGCAGTTTACAGGCGAATACGCAGTATTTT.

The chain links TRBV30 to TRBJ2-2; 8 nucleotides agree with TRBD1. Germline V CDR1 and CDR2: GTSNPN, SVGIG (reference sequence). The CDR3 has 16 residues. V gave up 1 base and J gave up 4 bases; unmatched junction bases: 8. For the CDR3, the DNA is TGTGCCTGGAGTGACCCCGGACAGGGATTCACCGGGGAGCTGTTTTTT. Protein sequence: CAWSDPGQGFTGELFF.

V usage is TRBV28 and J usage is TRBJ2-7; TRBD1 matches at 9 bases. The trim removed 9 bases at V and 3 bases at J, leaving 12 bases unmatched. The CDR3 covers 15 residues. Germline V gives CDR1 MDHEN, CDR2 SYDVKM. The CDR3 reads CASRLDRGRIYEQYF. The CDR3 nucleotides are TGTGCCAGTCGCTTGGACAGGGGACGAATCTACGAGCAGTACTTC.

CDR3 nucleotide sequence: TGTGCCAGCAGTTACTCGCAGGGCCGTAACTACGAGCAGTACTTC. Protein product: CASSYSQGRNYEQYF. The chain employs TRBV6-6 and TRBJ2-7; D is possibly TRBD1 (5 bases). V was pared by 0 bases and J by 3 bases, with 12 bases between. The CDR3 length is 15 residues. The V gene's germline CDR1 is MNHNY and CDR2 SVGAGI (reference sequence).

This clone was seen once. The chain links TRBV28 to TRBJ1-1, with 7 nucleotides matching TRBD1. V gave up 5 bases and J gave up 5 bases; unmatched junction bases: 8. There are 14 residues in the CDR3. Germline values: CDR1 MDHEN, CDR2 SYDVKM. The CDR3 loop reads CASSQPTGVTEAFF. Here the CDR3 DNA reads TGTGCCAGCAGTCAACCCACAGGGGTAACTGAAGCTTTCTTT.

The chain carries TRBV28 and TRBJ2-1; TRBD2 matches at 14 bases. The J segment lost 10 bases and the V segment lost 5 bases, leaving 13 bases of the junction unmatched. From germline, CDR1 is MDHEN and CDR2 SYDVKM. This CDR3 region has 17 residues. The DNA of the CDR3 is TGTGCCAGCAGTCCAAAACCGGGACTAGCGGGAGTAAAGGAGCAGTTCTTC. Amino acids: CASSPKPGLAGVKEQFF.